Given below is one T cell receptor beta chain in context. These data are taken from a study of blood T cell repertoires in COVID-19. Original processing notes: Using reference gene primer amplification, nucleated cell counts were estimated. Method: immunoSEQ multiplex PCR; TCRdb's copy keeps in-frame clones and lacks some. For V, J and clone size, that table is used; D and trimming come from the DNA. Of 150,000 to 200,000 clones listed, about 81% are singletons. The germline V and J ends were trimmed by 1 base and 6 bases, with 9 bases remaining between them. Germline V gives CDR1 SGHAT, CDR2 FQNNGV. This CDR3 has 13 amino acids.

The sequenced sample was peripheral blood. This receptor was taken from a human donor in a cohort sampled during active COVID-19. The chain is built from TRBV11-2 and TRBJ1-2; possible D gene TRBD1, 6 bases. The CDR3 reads CASSLVQGHGYTF. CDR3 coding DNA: TGTGCCAGCAGCTTAGTACAGGGTCATGGCTACACCTTC.